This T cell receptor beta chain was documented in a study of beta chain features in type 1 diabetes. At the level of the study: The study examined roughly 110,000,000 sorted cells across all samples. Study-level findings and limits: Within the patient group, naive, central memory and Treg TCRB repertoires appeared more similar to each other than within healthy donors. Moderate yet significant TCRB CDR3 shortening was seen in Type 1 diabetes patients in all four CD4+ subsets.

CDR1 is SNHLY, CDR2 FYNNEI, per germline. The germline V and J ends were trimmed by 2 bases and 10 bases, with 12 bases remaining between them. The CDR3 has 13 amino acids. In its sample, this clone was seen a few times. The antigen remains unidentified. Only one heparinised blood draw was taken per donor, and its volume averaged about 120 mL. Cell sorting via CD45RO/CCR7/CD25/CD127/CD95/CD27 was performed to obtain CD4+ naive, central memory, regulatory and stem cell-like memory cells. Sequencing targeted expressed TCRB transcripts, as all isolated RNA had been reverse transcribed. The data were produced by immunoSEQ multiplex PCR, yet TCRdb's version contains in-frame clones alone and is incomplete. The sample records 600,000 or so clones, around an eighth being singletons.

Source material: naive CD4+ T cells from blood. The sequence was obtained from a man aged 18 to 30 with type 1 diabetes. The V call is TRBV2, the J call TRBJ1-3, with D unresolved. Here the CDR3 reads CASSETSQGTIYF. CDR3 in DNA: TGTGCCAGCAGTGAAACCTCCCAAGGGACCATATATTTT.